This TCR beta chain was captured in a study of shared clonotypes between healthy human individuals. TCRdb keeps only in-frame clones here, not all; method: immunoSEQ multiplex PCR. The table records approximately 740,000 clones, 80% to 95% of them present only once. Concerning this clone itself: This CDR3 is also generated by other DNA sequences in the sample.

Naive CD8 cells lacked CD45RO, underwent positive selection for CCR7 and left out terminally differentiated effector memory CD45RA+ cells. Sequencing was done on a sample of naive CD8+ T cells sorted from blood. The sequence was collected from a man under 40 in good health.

The CDR3 region is CASSAGGNTEAFF. CDR3 DNA: TGTGCCAGCAGCGCCGGGGGTAACACTGAAGCTTTCTTT. The chain links TRBV9 to TRBJ1-1; a possible D gene is TRBD1 (5 bases). The germline V gene encodes CDR1 SGDLS and CDR2 YYNGEE. The CDR3 contains 13 residues. V was pared by 3 bases and J by 2 bases, with 8 bases between.